The rows below give T cell receptor beta chains drawn from one sample of a study of cytomegalovirus exposure and HLA in healthy donors. This table comes from immunoSEQ multiplex PCR, and its TCRdb copy is limited to in-frame clones, with some not included. The table lists 100,000 to 150,000 clones, over 70% of them singletons. Sequencing input: PBMCs. The receptors come from a woman aged 40 to 50 in good health and CMV-seropositive. Both conserved end residues are part of each CDR3. The D gene is left open where the match is weak. Only some rows state a clone size, as once, few, many or a class for expanded clones.

D | J | size | V | DNA | CDR3
NA | TRBJ1-1 | few | TRBV4-3 | TGCGCCAGCAGCCAAGATCGGGGTTTGGACACTGAAGCTTTCTTT | CASSQDRGLDTEAFF
TRBD2 | TRBJ2-3 | NA | TRBV7-2 | TGTGCCAGCAGCCCGAAGGGTCTAGCGGGGGGGGCTAATACGCAGTATTTT | CASSPKGLAGGANTQYF
NA | TRBJ1-1 | NA | TRBV4-3 | TGCGCCAGCAGCCAAGAGTGGCCAGGAAATTGCAGGGCTTTCTTT | CASSQEWPGNCRAFF
TRBD2 | TRBJ2-2 | NA | TRBV28 | TGTGCCAGCAGGAGCCCCACTAGCGGGAGAGCCGGGGAGCTGTTTTTT | CASRSPTSGRAGELFF
TRBD1 | TRBJ1-4 | few | TRBV7-9 | TGTGCCAGCAGCCCCCCCTTCCCGGACAGGGACGAAAAACTGTTTTTT | CASSPPFPDRDEKLFF
NA | TRBJ2-2 | few | TRBV9 | TGTGCCAGCAGCCCCAGGGGCCAGCCCCGAGACACCGGGGAGCTGTTTTTT | CASSPRGQPRDTGELFF
NA | TRBJ1-4 | NA | TRBV7-2 | TGTGCCAGCAGCTTAGAGTTAGGATCGGGAAAACTGTTTTTT | CASSLELGSGKLFF
TRBD2 | TRBJ2-7 | once | TRBV2 | TGTGCCAGCAGTGAAATGGCCGGGACTACCTCCTACGAGCAGTACTTC | CASSEMAGTTSYEQYF
TRBD1 | TRBJ2-6 | NA | TRBV19 | TGTGCCAGTAGGCCAACGGGACAGGGATACTCTGGGGCCAACGTCCTGACTTTC | CASRPTGQGYSGANVLTF
TRBD1 | TRBJ2-5 | NA | TRBV2 | TGTGCCAGCAGTGTGGGACAGGAAGGGACCCAGTACTTC | CASSVGQEGTQYF
TRBD1 | TRBJ1-1 | NA | TRBV7-6 | TGTGCCAGCAGCTTAAGGGCCGGGACAGGGAACACTGAAGCTTTCTTT | CASSLRAGTGNTEAFF
TRBD2 | TRBJ2-1 | NA | TRBV5-1 | TGCGCCAGCAGCTTGAGTAGCGGGACTAATGAGCAGTTCTTC | CASSLSSGTNEQFF
TRBD1 | TRBJ2-1 | NA | TRBV5-4 | TGTGCCAGCAGCTTGGACTCAGGGGGCGGTGGGCAGTTCTTC | CASSLDSGGGGQFF
NA | TRBJ1-2 | few | TRBV6-5 | TGTGCCAGCAGGGTCCCGGGATCGAACTATGGCTACACCTTC | CASRVPGSNYGYTF
NA | TRBJ2-3 | NA | TRBV7-2 | TGTGCCAGCAGCTTAATGGGGGACTTCACAGATACGCAGTATTTT | CASSLMGDFTDTQYF
TRBD2 | TRBJ2-7 | NA | TRBV19 | TGTGCCAGTAGTACCTTACCCACTAGCGGGAGGGCCTACGAGCAGTACTTC | CASSTLPTSGRAYEQYF
TRBD1 | TRBJ2-2 | NA | TRBV5-5 | TGTGCCAGCAGCCGGAGATTTGAGGGAGACAGGGTCCGCGGCGGGGAGCTGTTTTTT | CASSRRFEGDRVRGGELFF
NA | TRBJ2-1 | once | TRBV28 | TGTGCCAGCAGTTCTTTAGCGGCCTCGACCTACAATGAGCAGTTCTTC | CASSSLAASTYNEQFF
NA | TRBJ2-1 | NA | TRBV18 | TGTGCCAGCTCAATTAGACTAGAAGGTGAGCAGTTCTTC | CASSIRLEGEQFF
NA | TRBJ1-1 | NA | TRBV6-7 | TGTGCCAGCAGTTACTCCAGCGATTCTGAAGCTTTCTTT | CASSYSSDSEAFF
TRBD2 | TRBJ2-2 | NA | TRBV5-4 | TGTGCCAGCAGCTTTAAGCGGGGGGGCCTTACCGGGGAGCTGTTTTTT | CASSFKRGGLTGELFF
TRBD1 | TRBJ2-4 | NA | TRBV28 | TGTGCCAGCACCTCCGATGGGGACAGGGGGCGCAGAATAGCCAAAAACATTCAGTACTTC | CASTSDGDRGRRIAKNIQYF
TRBD1 | TRBJ2-7 | once | TRBV7-9 | TGTGCCAGCAGCCGGGACAGGGCCTACGAGCAGTACTTC | CASSRDRAYEQYF
TRBD1 | TRBJ1-2 | once | TRBV25-1 | TGTGCCAGCAGTGAATTTCAGGGGGCGGCTGGCTACACCTTC | CASSEFQGAAGYTF
NA | TRBJ2-2 | NA | TRBV18 | TGTGCCAGCTCACTCAACCCGGGACAGAACACCGGGGAGCTGTTTTTT | CASSLNPGQNTGELFF
TRBD1 | TRBJ1-5 | NA | TRBV6-1 | TGTGCCAGCAGTGAAGAAGGGACAGGGTCTCGGCCCCAGCATTTT | CASSEEGTGSRPQHF
TRBD1 | TRBJ2-7 | NA | TRBV2 | TGTGCCAGCAGGGGAGACAGGGTAGGAAACGAGCAGTACTTC | CASRGDRVGNEQYF
NA | TRBJ2-2 | NA | TRBV9 | TGTGCCAGCAGCGCCCCTCAGAGGGCCGGGGAGCTGTTTTTT | CASSAPQRAGELFF
TRBD2 | TRBJ2-3 | NA | TRBV6-1 | TGTGCCAGCAGTGAACAGCGGGGTAGCACAGATACGCAGTATTTT | CASSEQRGSTDTQYF
TRBD2 | TRBJ2-3 | NA | TRBV9 | TGTGCCAGCCAGAGGGCTAGCGGGAGAGGGGATACGCAGTATTTT | CASQRASGRGDTQYF
NA | TRBJ2-4 | NA | TRBV6-1 | TGTGCCAGCAGTGAAGGGCCGGGGAGAAAAAACATTCAGTACTTC | CASSEGPGRKNIQYF
TRBD1 | TRBJ2-1 | few | TRBV2 | TGTGCCAGCAGACCCGGGACAGCTTCCTACAATGAGCAGTTCTTC | CASRPGTASYNEQFF
NA | TRBJ2-7 | NA | TRBV9 | TGTGCCAGCAGCGAGGGGGGGCGAAACGTCGTGTACGAGCAGTACTTC | CASSEGGRNVVYEQYF
TRBD1 | TRBJ2-7 | few | TRBV7-3 | TGTGCCAGCAGCTTAGGGACAGGGTTTGGCGAGCAGTACTTC | CASSLGTGFGEQYF
NA | TRBJ2-6 | NA | TRBV2 | TGTGCCAGCAGTGGTATAGAGTCTGGGGCCAACGTCCTGACTTTC | CASSGIESGANVLTF
TRBD2 | TRBJ2-1 | NA | TRBV6-1 | TGTGCCAGCAGTGTGAACCAGCGGGAGGGCCGTTGGAATGAGCAGTTCTTC | CASSVNQREGRWNEQFF
NA | TRBJ1-5 | once | TRBV11-2 | TGTGCCAGCAGCCTGACAGGCTCTAAGAGCAATCAGCCCCAGCATTTT | CASSLTGSKSNQPQHF
TRBD1 | TRBJ2-7 | NA | TRBV5-5 | TGTGCCAGCAGCTTGAGCCCGGACAGGAGTTCCTACGAGCAGTACTTC | CASSLSPDRSSYEQYF
TRBD2 | TRBJ2-5 | NA | TRBV28 | TGTGCCAGCAGTTTTACGACTAGCGGTGGGGAGACCCAGTACTTC | CASSFTTSGGETQYF
NA | TRBJ1-1 | NA | TRBV28 | TGTGCCAGCAGTCCCCAAGGAAGAAGAGGGACTGAAGCTTTCTTT | CASSPQGRRGTEAFF
TRBD1 | TRBJ2-3 | NA | TRBV7-2 | TGTGCCAGCAGCTTAGGGGGGACAGGGACAGATACGCAGTATTTT | CASSLGGTGTDTQYF
TRBD2 | TRBJ2-5 | NA | TRBV7-9 | TGTGCCAGCAGCTTCCCGGGACTAGCGGGAGGTCAGGAGACCCAGTACTTC | CASSFPGLAGGQETQYF
NA | TRBJ1-3 | NA | TRBV4-2 | TGTGCCAGCAGCCAAGCTAACCAGGACACGGACACCATATATTTT | CASSQANQDTDTIYF
TRBD1 | TRBJ1-2 | NA | TRBV5-1 | TGCGCCAGCAGCTTGGTCATAAGACAGGGGGGAAACTATGGCTACACCTTC | CASSLVIRQGGNYGYTF
NA | TRBJ2-1 | few | TRBV7-9 | TGTGCCAGCAGCTTAGGGGCCCAGGGCTATGAGCAGTTCTTC | CASSLGAQGYEQFF
TRBD1 | TRBJ2-7 | NA | TRBV15 | TGTGCCACCAGCAGTTGGGGACAGGGAAGCATCTACGAGCAGTACTTC | CATSSWGQGSIYEQYF
NA | TRBJ1-3 | NA | TRBV7-9 | TGTGCCAGCAGGGGATCGGGATCTGGAAACACCATATATTTT | CASRGSGSGNTIYF
NA | TRBJ2-1 | NA | TRBV10-3 | TGTGCCATCAGTGGAGCATTGGACAATGAGCAGTTCTTC | CAISGALDNEQFF
TRBD2 | TRBJ2-3 | NA | TRBV5-1 | TGCGCCAGCAGCTCGACTAGCGGGAGAACAGATACGCAGTATTTT | CASSSTSGRTDTQYF
NA | TRBJ2-7 | NA | TRBV5-4 | TGTGCCAGCAGCCCCGCCGGGACTGAAGGATACTACGAGCAGTACTTC | CASSPAGTEGYYEQYF
NA | TRBJ2-7 | NA | TRBV30 | TGTGCCTGGAGTGTCACACAGTCCTACGAGCAGTACTTC | CAWSVTQSYEQYF
TRBD1 | TRBJ2-3 | NA | TRBV6-6 | TGTGCCAGCAGAAATCGACAGGGTAGCACAGATACGCAGTATTTT | CASRNRQGSTDTQYF
TRBD1 | TRBJ1-2 | NA | TRBV9 | TGTGCCAGCAGCGTAGCGGCAGGGGGGAGCTATGGCTACACCTTC | CASSVAAGGSYGYTF